The rows below give T cell receptor beta chains drawn from one sample of a study of shared clonotypes between healthy human individuals. Profiled with immunoSEQ multiplex PCR; TCRdb holds only in-frame clones, not every one. This table has roughly 480,000 clones, around 79% appearing once. The sample consisted of PBMCs. The receptors stem from a woman between 40 and 55 years old in good health. Some clones in this sample may be carry-over from other donors' samples. Each CDR3 is given with its conserved first and last residue. D genes are given only for firm matches. A clone size is listed for some rows: how often the clone was seen (once, few, many), or a class if it is expanded.

CDR3 protein	CDR3 DNA	D gene	clone size	V gene	J gene
CASSLDRAGYTF	TGTGCCAGCAGCTTGGACAGGGCAGGCTACACCTTC	-	-	TRBV5-5	TRBJ1-2
CAAPGTYGYTF	TGTGCTGCCCCAGGTACCTACGGCTACACCTTC	-	-	TRBV30	TRBJ1-2
CASSLGIGQGNQPQHF	TGTGCCAGCAGCTTAGGTATAGGACAGGGCAATCAGCCCCAGCATTTT	TRBD1	many	TRBV7-2	TRBJ1-5
CASSQDREAEYNEQFF	TGCGCCAGCAGCCAAGATCGGGAAGCTGAATACAATGAGCAGTTCTTC	-	-	TRBV4-1	TRBJ2-1
CASSKGLANTGELFF	TGCGCCAGCAGCAAGGGACTAGCAAACACCGGGGAGCTGTTTTTT	TRBD2	-	TRBV5-1	TRBJ2-2
CASSLGLAASYEQYF	TGTGCCAGCAGTTTAGGGTTGGCAGCGAGCTACGAGCAGTACTTC	-	-	TRBV28	TRBJ2-7
CASSPRPEGIAEAFF	TGTGCCAGCTCACCTCGGCCAGAGGGGATTGCTGAAGCTTTCTTT	-	-	TRBV18	TRBJ1-1
CASSQEIASSPYGYTF	TGTGCCAGCAGCCAAGAAATCGCCAGCTCACCTTATGGCTACACCTTC	-	-	TRBV4-2	TRBJ1-2
CASSLSTNYEQYF	TGTGCCAGCAGTTTGTCAACCAACTACGAGCAGTACTTC	-	-	TRBV6-6	TRBJ2-7
CASSQVSLAGGPGTGELFF	TGTGCCAGCAGCCAAGTATCACTAGCGGGAGGGCCGGGAACCGGGGAGCTGTTTTTT	TRBD2	once	TRBV4-2	TRBJ2-2
CASSGTGRDYGYTF	TGCGCCAGCAGCGGGACCGGGAGAGACTATGGCTACACCTTC	-	-	TRBV10-2	TRBJ1-2
CAWSPGFGQFF	TGTGCCTGGAGTCCCGGATTTGGGCAGTTCTTC	-	-	TRBV30	TRBJ2-1
CASSVWGNEKLFF	TGTGCCAGCAGTGTTTGGGGGAATGAAAAACTGTTTTTT	-	-	TRBV6-1	TRBJ1-4
CASSRSGLAEETQYF	TGTGCCAGCAGCCGGTCTGGACTAGCCGAAGAGACCCAGTACTTC	TRBD2	-	TRBV7-6	TRBJ2-5
CASSPSSPPGESSTDTQYF	TGTGCCAGCAGTCCATCTTCCCCCCCGGGGGAATCTAGCACAGATACGCAGTATTTT	-	-	TRBV7-6	TRBJ2-3
CASSLGRGPSYEQYF	TGTGCCAGCAGCTTGGGAAGGGGCCCCTCCTACGAGCAGTACTTC	-	-	TRBV11-2	TRBJ2-7
CSVVRWGNTEAFF	TGCAGCGTTGTCCGGTGGGGGAACACTGAAGCTTTCTTT	-	-	TRBV29-1	TRBJ1-1
CASSLQGGNTEAFF	TGCGCCAGCAGCCTCCAGGGGGGGAACACTGAAGCTTTCTTT	TRBD1	once	TRBV5-1	TRBJ1-1
CASSPGVRSGITGQYF	TGTGCCAGCTCACCAGGTGTCCGGTCTGGAATCACCGGTCAGTACTTC	-	-	TRBV18	TRBJ2-7
CASSLGPTGRETQYF	TGTGCCAGCAGCCTAGGGCCGACAGGGAGAGAGACCCAGTACTTC	TRBD1	-	TRBV11-1	TRBJ2-5
CASRTTGEHEQYF	TGTGCCAGTAGGACGACAGGGGAACACGAGCAGTACTTC	TRBD1	many	TRBV19	TRBJ2-7
CARSLAPGTSVPWPF	TGTGCCAGAAGCTTGGCCCCCGGGACTAGCGTACCCTGGCCCTTC	TRBD2	many	TRBV5-3	TRBJ2-7
CASSPTSGTGKYEQYF	TGTGCCAGCAGCCCGACGTCCGGGACTGGTAAATACGAGCAGTACTTC	-	-	TRBV5-4	TRBJ2-7
CASSLWATSGSTDTQYF	TGTGCCAGCAGCTTATGGGCGACTAGCGGGAGTACAGATACGCAGTATTTT	TRBD2	-	TRBV7-2	TRBJ2-3
CASVAGVSYNEQFF	TGTGCCAGCGTAGCGGGAGTGAGTTACAATGAGCAGTTCTTC	TRBD2	many	TRBV25-1	TRBJ2-1
CASSPGWAGARDTQYF	TGTGCCAGCAGCCCTGGATGGGCGGGAGCTAGAGATACGCAGTATTTT	TRBD2	-	TRBV2	TRBJ2-3
CASTGLAAETQYF	TGTGCCAGCACCGGACTAGCGGCGGAGACCCAGTACTTC	TRBD2	-	TRBV6-6	TRBJ2-5
CASSERERTDTQYF	TGTGCCAGCAGTGAGCGGGAGCGCACAGATACGCAGTATTTT	TRBD2	once	TRBV25-1	TRBJ2-3
CASKPGTGQNNSPLHF	TGTGCCAGCAAACCCGGGACAGGGCAGAATAATTCACCCCTCCACTTT	TRBD1	-	TRBV28	TRBJ1-6
CASSSSRDLSGNTEAFF	TGCGCCAGCAGCTCCTCCCGGGATCTCTCGGGGAACACTGAAGCTTTCTTT	-	-	TRBV5-1	TRBJ1-1
CASSPQRNTEAFF	TGTGCCAGCTCACCGCAGAGGAACACTGAAGCTTTCTTT	-	few	TRBV18	TRBJ1-1
CASSPLPSVTYEQYF	TGTGCCAGCTCACCACTCCCTAGCGTGACCTACGAGCAGTACTTC	-	-	TRBV18	TRBJ2-7
CAWSSFRDRDSGDTIYF	TGTGCCTGGAGCTCCTTCCGGGACAGGGACTCGGGAGACACCATATATTTT	TRBD1	-	TRBV30	TRBJ1-3
CASSHSGRSTDTQYF	TGTGCCAGCAGCCACAGCGGGAGGAGCACAGATACGCAGTATTTT	TRBD2	once	TRBV6-5	TRBJ2-3
CASSFLDRGSSGNTIYF	TGCGCCAGCAGCTTCCTGGACAGGGGGAGCTCTGGAAACACCATATATTTT	TRBD1	-	TRBV5-1	TRBJ1-3
CASSFTGISGYTF	TGTGCCAGCAGCTTCACAGGGATCTCTGGCTACACCTTC	-	-	TRBV5-4	TRBJ1-2
CASSLVVGTGELFF	TGTGCCAGCAGCTTAGTGGTAGGGACGGGGGAGCTGTTTTTT	-	-	TRBV7-2	TRBJ2-2
CASSSNRQVLPDEEKLFF	TGTGCCAGCAGTTCAAATCGACAGGTTCTCCCAGATGAAGAAAAACTGTTTTTT	-	once	TRBV28	TRBJ1-4
CAWSAGQGRQKLFF	TGTGCCTGGAGTGCGGGACAGGGACGCCAAAAACTGTTTTTT	TRBD1	-	TRBV30	TRBJ1-4
CASSLPGQGFEKLFF	TGCGCCAGCAGCCTGCCGGGACAGGGGTTTGAAAAACTGTTTTTT	TRBD1	-	TRBV5-1	TRBJ1-4
CASRTSGVYEQYF	TGTGCCAGCAGAACCTCCGGGGTCTACGAGCAGTACTTC	-	-	TRBV7-2	TRBJ2-7
CAWSTPRGYTF	TGTGCCTGGAGTACCCCTAGAGGCTACACCTTC	-	-	TRBV30	TRBJ1-2
CASSLAWGFTYEQYF	TGTGCCAGCAGTTTAGCGTGGGGGTTTACCTACGAGCAGTACTTC	-	-	TRBV27	TRBJ2-7
CASSSGDSNQPQHF	TGTGCCAGCAGTTCGGGGGATAGCAATCAGCCCCAGCATTTT	-	-	TRBV27	TRBJ1-5
CASSEESSYSPLHF	TGTGCCAGCAGTGAAGAAAGTAGCTACTCACCCCTCCACTTT	-	-	TRBV2	TRBJ1-6
CASSAGTYGEQFF	TGCGCCAGCAGCGCCGGGACCTATGGGGAGCAGTTCTTC	-	-	TRBV10-2	TRBJ2-1
CASSYVGSYEQYF	TGTGCCAGCAGTTACGTGGGGTCCTACGAGCAGTACTTC	-	-	TRBV6-5	TRBJ2-7
CASSLTANGDSPLHF	TGCGCCAGCAGCTTAACAGCAAATGGGGATTCACCCCTCCACTTT	-	-	TRBV5-1	TRBJ1-6
CASSFRRESSYEQYF	TGTGCCAGCAGTTTCAGGAGGGAGAGCTCCTACGAGCAGTACTTC	-	-	TRBV27	TRBJ2-7
CASRWGLSNQPQHF	TGTGCCAGCAGATGGGGACTTTCTAATCAGCCCCAGCATTTT	-	-	TRBV2	TRBJ1-5
CASSQDPGHGEYF	TGCGCCAGCAGCCAAGATCCAGGACACGGGGAGTACTTC	-	-	TRBV4-1	TRBJ2-5
CSVDRANEQYF	TGCAGCGTTGACAGGGCCAACGAGCAGTACTTC	-	-	TRBV29-1	TRBJ2-7
CASSFSKALPPDTQYF	TGTGCCAGCAGCTTTTCGAAGGCTTTGCCCCCAGATACGCAGTATTTT	-	-	TRBV5-6	TRBJ2-3
CASRADRTDGYTF	TGTGCCAGCAGGGCGGACAGAACTGACGGCTACACCTTC	-	-	TRBV2	TRBJ1-2